The rows below give T cell receptor beta chains drawn from one sample of a study of identical twins. TCRdb fed the 5' RACE reads into MiXCR, producing one record per CDR3 protein. Counted here are hundreds of thousands of distinct CDR3 sequences, 8.5% to 9% occurring once; the ten biggest clones make up approximately 0.89%. The same data also contributed to another study, on yellow fever vaccine responses in identical twins.

Sequenced input: PBMCs. The receptors stem from a woman aged 18-30 years in good health. Each CDR3 is given with its conserved first and last residue. A D gene is named only where the DNA matches it firmly. Size tells how often a clone was seen (once, few, many) or the class of an expanded clone, and some rows leave it out.

CDR3 DNA | CDR3 protein | clone size | J gene | V gene | D gene
TGTGCCAGCAGCCTAGGGGGAGTAAGGGTCGGGACCACTGAAGCTTTCTTT | CASSLGGVRVGTTEAFF | NA | TRBJ1-1 | TRBV7-9 | NA
TGCGCCGCGGGAGGGGCCTACAATGAGCAGTTCTTC | CAAGGAYNEQFF | NA | TRBJ2-1 | TRBV10-2 | TRBD2
TGCAGTGCTAGAGATCTGGTGAGAAACACTGAAGCTTTCTTT | CSARDLVRNTEAFF | NA | TRBJ1-1 | TRBV20-1 | NA
TGTGCCAGCACCCTATTACATCCGGACAGGAGCCGAACCGGGGAGCTGTTTTTT | CASTLLHPDRSRTGELFF | few | TRBJ2-2 | TRBV6-1 | TRBD1
TGTGCCAGCAGTAGCCTAAGGACGATCGAGACCCAGTACTTC | CASSSLRTIETQYF | few | TRBJ2-5 | TRBV7-2 | NA
TGTGCCAGCAGCGTAGAGGGGAGCGGGGGCCTGAACACCGGGGAGCTGTTTTTT | CASSVEGSGGLNTGELFF | few | TRBJ2-2 | TRBV9 | TRBD2
TGTGCCAGCTCACCACCGAGTGTGAACACCGGGGAGCTGTTTTTT | CASSPPSVNTGELFF | many | TRBJ2-2 | TRBV18 | NA
TGTGCCAGCTCACCACCAAACTATTCGGATGAGCAGTTCTTC | CASSPPNYSDEQFF | NA | TRBJ2-1 | TRBV18 | NA
TGCGCCAGCAGGCTTGTATGGCAGGGCTCCGGGGAGCTGTTTTTT | CASRLVWQGSGELFF | many | TRBJ2-2 | TRBV5-1 | NA
TGTGCCAGCAGTTACTCTGGGGGCGGGGAGCTGTTTTTT | CASSYSGGGELFF | NA | TRBJ2-2 | TRBV6-6 | NA
TGTGCCAGCAGCTTGAAGTGGACAGGGAGGCGCACAGATACGCAGTATTTT | CASSLKWTGRRTDTQYF | NA | TRBJ2-3 | TRBV7-9 | TRBD1
TGCGCCAGCAGCTTGGGACAGGCAACTAATGAAAAACTGTTTTTT | CASSLGQATNEKLFF | NA | TRBJ1-4 | TRBV5-1 | NA
TGTGCCAGCAGTTCCGGAGGGACAGGGGGTGATTTCTTC | CASSSGGTGGDFF | many | TRBJ2-1 | TRBV12-3/TRBV12-4 | TRBD1
TGTGCCAGCAGCTTTCGGACAGGGCTTACAGATACGCAGTATTTT | CASSFRTGLTDTQYF | few | TRBJ2-3 | TRBV9 | TRBD1
TGTGCCAGCAGTGTCCGCAAAGGGGGATATGGCTACACCTTC | CASSVRKGGYGYTF | NA | TRBJ1-2 | TRBV6-1 | NA
TGTGCCAGCAGCGTCGACAGGGTTCAAGCCGGGGAGCTGTTTTTT | CASSVDRVQAGELFF | NA | TRBJ2-2 | TRBV11-1 | TRBD1
TGTGCCATCAGGGACAGTATTAACTATGGCTACACCTTC | CAIRDSINYGYTF | many | TRBJ1-2 | TRBV10-3 | NA
TGTGCCAGCAGCTTAGGTCCTAGCGGGAGGGCCGACGAGCAGTACTTC | CASSLGPSGRADEQYF | NA | TRBJ2-7 | TRBV7-6 | TRBD2
TGCAGCGCACAGGGGGCGGGTGAGCAGTACTTC | CSAQGAGEQYF | NA | TRBJ2-7 | TRBV29-1 | TRBD1
TGCGCCAGCAGCCAAGATGATGGGAACACTGAAGCTTTCTTT | CASSQDDGNTEAFF | NA | TRBJ1-1 | TRBV4-3 | NA
TGTGCCATCAGTGAAGACAGGGGTAGCTACGAGCAGTACTTC | CAISEDRGSYEQYF | many | TRBJ2-7 | TRBV10-3 | TRBD1
TGTGCCAGCAGGCGGGCCGAGAGTGACACTGAAGCTTTCTTT | CASRRAESDTEAFF | many | TRBJ1-1 | TRBV12-3/TRBV12-4 | NA
TGCGCCAGCAGCGAAGGACAGGGTGCATCACCCCTCCACTTT | CASSEGQGASPLHF | NA | TRBJ1-6 | TRBV5-1 | TRBD1
TGTGCCAGCAGCGCACAGACAGGGTCTTGGCAGTTCTTC | CASSAQTGSWQFF | NA | TRBJ2-1 | TRBV7-9 | TRBD1
TGTGCCAGCAGCTTTTTAGGACAGGAGCCCCAGCATTTT | CASSFLGQEPQHF | few | TRBJ1-5 | TRBV7-2 | TRBD1
TGTGCCAGCAGCACACCACAGGGGTACCAAGAGACCCAGTACTTC | CASSTPQGYQETQYF | many | TRBJ2-5 | TRBV28 | TRBD1
TGTGCCATCGGTGCGGGAGCGGCCTACGAGCAGTACTTC | CAIGAGAAYEQYF | many | TRBJ2-7 | TRBV10-3 | TRBD2
TGTGCCATGCCGGCTATTCAAGAGGACAGAAATCTGGCGGTTGTTTCAGAAAAACTGTTTTTT | CAMPAIQEDRNLAVVSEKLFF | few | TRBJ1-4 | TRBV10-3 | NA
TGTGCCAGCAGTCCCGCAGGATTTCAGAACACCGGGGAGCTGTTTTTT | CASSPAGFQNTGELFF | few | TRBJ2-2 | TRBV27 | NA
TGTGCCAGCTCACCACGTGGACAGAGTTTAACAGATACGCAGTATTTT | CASSPRGQSLTDTQYF | few | TRBJ2-3 | TRBV18 | NA
TGTGCCAGCAGTCCGATCGAGCCTAGCGGGCGCAATGAGCAGTTCTTC | CASSPIEPSGRNEQFF | many | TRBJ2-1 | TRBV12-3/TRBV12-4 | TRBD2
TGCAGTGCTAGACCCCCCTTGGGGCGGCTTAGCACAGATACGCAGTATTTT | CSARPPLGRLSTDTQYF | NA | TRBJ2-3 | TRBV20-1 | NA
TGTGCCAGCAGCCTACTTCGCGGACAGCCCGCGAGGTACAATGAGCAGTTCTTC | CASSLLRGQPARYNEQFF | few | TRBJ2-1 | TRBV11-1 | NA
TGTGCCACCGCCCAGGGTCTGGGGGCCAACGTCCTGACTTTC | CATAQGLGANVLTF | NA | TRBJ2-6 | TRBV2 | NA
TGTGCCAGCAGCTTCCCATCCGGGACTAATCGCGAGCAGTACTTC | CASSFPSGTNREQYF | many | TRBJ2-7 | TRBV7-2 | TRBD2
TGCAGTGCTAGAAGGCGGGGCTACGAGCAGTACTTC | CSARRRGYEQYF | few | TRBJ2-7 | TRBV20-1 | NA
TGCGCCAGCAGCCTGCTTAGCGGCCCGTACAATGAGCAGTTCTTC | CASSLLSGPYNEQFF | NA | TRBJ2-1 | TRBV5-1 | NA
TGCGCCAGCAGCGTTGCGGGACACCCGACCCCCTACGAGCAGTACTTC | CASSVAGHPTPYEQYF | NA | TRBJ2-7 | TRBV5-1 | NA
TGTGCCAGCAGTTTTAGCGCGGGCGTAGGCTACACCTTC | CASSFSAGVGYTF | NA | TRBJ1-2 | TRBV12-3/TRBV12-4 | NA